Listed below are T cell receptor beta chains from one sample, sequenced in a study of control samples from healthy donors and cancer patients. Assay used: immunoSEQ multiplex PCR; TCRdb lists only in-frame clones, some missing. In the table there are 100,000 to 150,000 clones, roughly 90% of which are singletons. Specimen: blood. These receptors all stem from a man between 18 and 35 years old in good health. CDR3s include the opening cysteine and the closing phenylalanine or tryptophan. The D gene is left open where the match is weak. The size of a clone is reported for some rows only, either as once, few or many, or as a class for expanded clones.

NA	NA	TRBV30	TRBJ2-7	TGTGCCTGGAGCCCCCGGGACTGGGCCTACGAGCAGTACTTC	CAWSPRDWAYEQYF
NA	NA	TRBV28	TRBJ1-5	TGTGCCAGCAGCCCGGAGGACAGAATCAATCAGCCCCAGCATTTT	CASSPEDRINQPQHF
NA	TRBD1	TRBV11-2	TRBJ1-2	TGTGCCAGCAGCTTAAGGGGGCAGGGGCTGGGCTATGGCTACACCTTC	CASSLRGQGLGYGYTF
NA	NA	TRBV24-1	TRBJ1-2	TGTGCCACCAGTGATACCGGGGGCGGTGGCTACACCTTC	CATSDTGGGGYTF
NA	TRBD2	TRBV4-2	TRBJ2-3	TGTGCCAGCAGCCAAGACTTACGAGGTCTAGCGGGAAACGCAGATACGCAGTATTTT	CASSQDLRGLAGNADTQYF
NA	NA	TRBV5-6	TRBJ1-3	TGTGCCAGCAGCTCCTTAGAGATTCCTGGAAACACCATATATTTT	CASSSLEIPGNTIYF
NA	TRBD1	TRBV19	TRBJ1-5	TGTGCCAGTAAAATTCAGGGGGCAGGAGGCAATCAGCCCCAGCATTTT	CASKIQGAGGNQPQHF
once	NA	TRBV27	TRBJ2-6	TGTGCCAGCAGTTTAGTAAGGGCCAACGTCCTGACTTTC	CASSLVRANVLTF
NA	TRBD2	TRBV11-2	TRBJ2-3	TGTGCCAGCAGCCTAGGACTAGCGGGAGGGACAGATACGCAGTATTTT	CASSLGLAGGTDTQYF
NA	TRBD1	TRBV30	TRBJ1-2	TGTGCCTGGAGGGGGACAGGGGTGGATGGCTACACCTTC	CAWRGTGVDGYTF
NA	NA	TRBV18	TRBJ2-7	TGTGCCAGCTCACCACAAACCAGAGAGCAGTACTTC	CASSPQTREQYF
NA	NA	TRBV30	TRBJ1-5	TGTGCCTGGAGTGATGGGCGGGGGGGATATAGCAATCAGCCCCAGCATTTT	CAWSDGRGGYSNQPQHF
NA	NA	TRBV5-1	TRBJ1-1	TGCGCCAGCAGCTTGGGTGCGAACACTGAAGCTTTCTTT	CASSLGANTEAFF
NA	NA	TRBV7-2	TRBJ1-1	TGTGCCAGCAGCTTAACGCGTAAAGCTGAAGCTTTCTTT	CASSLTRKAEAFF
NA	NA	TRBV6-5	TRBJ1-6	TGTGCCAGCAGTTTTGGAGTTTATTCACCCCTCCACTTT	CASSFGVYSPLHF
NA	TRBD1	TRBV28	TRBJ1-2	TGTGCCAGCAGTTTATTCGGGTTGGGGGACAGGGATGGCTACACCTTC	CASSLFGLGDRDGYTF
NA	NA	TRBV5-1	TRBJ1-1	TGCGCCAGCAGCTTGTCCTCGGGGGGCACCCCGAACACTGAAGCTTTCTTT	CASSLSSGGTPNTEAFF
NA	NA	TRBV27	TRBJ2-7	TGTGCCAGCAGGTACGTTGGGGCTGGTGGCTACGAGCAGTACTTC	CASRYVGAGGYEQYF
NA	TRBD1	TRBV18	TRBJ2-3	TGTGCCAGCTCCCGAAAGGACAGGGGGCGGACTAGTACAGATACGCAGTATTTT	CASSRKDRGRTSTDTQYF
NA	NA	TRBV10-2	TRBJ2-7	TGCGCCAGCAGTGCCCGGGACCGAAACTACGAGCAGTACTTC	CASSARDRNYEQYF
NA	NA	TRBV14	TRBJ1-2	TGTGCCAGCAGCCAACAAGGGTTTGGCGACACCTTC	CASSQQGFGDTF
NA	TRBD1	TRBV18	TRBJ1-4	TGTGCCAGCTCACTCGACAGGGGCACTAATGAAAAACTGTTTTTT	CASSLDRGTNEKLFF
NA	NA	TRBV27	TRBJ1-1	TGTGCCAGCAGTTTATACAGGACCTGGTACACTGAAGCTTTCTTT	CASSLYRTWYTEAFF
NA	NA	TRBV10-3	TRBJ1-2	TGTGCCATCAGTGAGTCGGGCAGGCCTACTAACTATGGCTACACCTTC	CAISESGRPTNYGYTF
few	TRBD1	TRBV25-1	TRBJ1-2	TGTGCCAGCAGTGAATTTCGGGGACAGCAACTCTATGGCTACACCTTC	CASSEFRGQQLYGYTF
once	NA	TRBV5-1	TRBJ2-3	TGCGCCAGCAGCTTGGTGGCCAGAGTCTCTAGCACAGATACGCAGTATTTT	CASSLVARVSSTDTQYF
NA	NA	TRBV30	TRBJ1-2	TGTGCCTGGAGACCGAGGTATGGCTACACCTTC	CAWRPRYGYTF
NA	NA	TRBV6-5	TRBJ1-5	TGTGCCAGCAGTTCGGGCACGGATCAGCCCCAGCATTTT	CASSSGTDQPQHF
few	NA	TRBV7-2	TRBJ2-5	TGTGCCAGCAGCTACAGGGTCCAAGAGACCCAGTACTTC	CASSYRVQETQYF
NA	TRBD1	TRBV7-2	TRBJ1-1	TGTGCCAGCAGACCCCGGACAGGGACGAACACTGAAGCTTTCTTT	CASRPRTGTNTEAFF
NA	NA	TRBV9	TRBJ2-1	TGTGCCAGCAGCGTTGGAGGGGCCTACAATGAGCAGTTCTTC	CASSVGGAYNEQFF
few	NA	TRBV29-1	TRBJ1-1	TGCAGCGTCGCATCTAAAGTTGGCTCCACTGAAGCTTTCTTT	CSVASKVGSTEAFF
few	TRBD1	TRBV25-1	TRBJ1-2	TGTGCCAGCAGTGCCGGACAGGGGGATGGCTACACCTTC	CASSAGQGDGYTF
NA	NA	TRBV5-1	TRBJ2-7	TGCGCCAGCAGCTTGGTCCGGACAACCGGCTACGAGCAGTACTTC	CASSLVRTTGYEQYF
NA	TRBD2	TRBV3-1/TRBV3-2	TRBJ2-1	TGTGCCAGCAGCCATTTACTAGCGGGAGGTTACAATGAGCAGTTCTTC	CASSHLLAGGYNEQFF
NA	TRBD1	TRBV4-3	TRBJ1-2	TGCGCCAGCAGCCGACAGGAGACAGGGTCCTATGGCTACACCTTC	CASSRQETGSYGYTF
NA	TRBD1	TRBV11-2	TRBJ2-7	TGTGCCAGCAGCTGGGGACAGGGGGGATACGAGCAGTACTTC	CASSWGQGGYEQYF
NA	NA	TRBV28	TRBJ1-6	TGTGCCAGCTTTTCGGCCGGGAGCTATAATTCACCCCTCCACTTT	CASFSAGSYNSPLHF
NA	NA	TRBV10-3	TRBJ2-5	TGTGCCATCAGTGAGGGATCGCGGGGAGGAGAGACCCAGTACTTC	CAISEGSRGGETQYF
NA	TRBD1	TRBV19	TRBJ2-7	TGTGCCAGTAGAAGGGACAGGGGGCCTTACGAGCAGTACTTC	CASRRDRGPYEQYF
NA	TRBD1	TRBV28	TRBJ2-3	TGTGCCAGCAGTTTACCCAAACCGGGACAGATCACAGATACGCAGTATTTT	CASSLPKPGQITDTQYF
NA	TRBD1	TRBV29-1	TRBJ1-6	TGCAGCGTTGCTGGACAGGGGGTGAATTCACCCCTCCACTTT	CSVAGQGVNSPLHF
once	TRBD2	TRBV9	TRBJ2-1	TGTGCCAGCAGCGTAGGCCTAGCGGAGCCGAATGAGCAGTTCTTC	CASSVGLAEPNEQFF
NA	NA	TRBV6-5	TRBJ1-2	TGTGCCAGCAGTCGCCTGACGGCTAACTATGGCTACACCTTC	CASSRLTANYGYTF
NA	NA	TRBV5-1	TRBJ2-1	TGCGCCAGCAGCGAAAACTACAATGAGCAGTTCTTC	CASSENYNEQFF
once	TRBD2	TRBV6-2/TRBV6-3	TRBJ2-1	TGTGCCAGCAGTTACGGGACTAATGGATACAATGAGCAGTTCTTC	CASSYGTNGYNEQFF
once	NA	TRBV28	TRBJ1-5	TGTGCCAGCAGTTTTCTCCAGGGCATCAATCAGCCCCAGCATTTT	CASSFLQGINQPQHF
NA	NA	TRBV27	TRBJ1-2	TGTGCCAGCAGTCCTCTCTTGAGTTTAAACTATGGCTACACCTTC	CASSPLLSLNYGYTF
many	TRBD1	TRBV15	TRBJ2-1	TGTGCCACCACCTCGGGACAGGGGGGATACAATGAGCAGTTCTTC	CATTSGQGGYNEQFF
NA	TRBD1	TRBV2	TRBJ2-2	TGTGCCAGCAATGACAGGGGGCCCGGGGAGCTGTTTTTT	CASNDRGPGELFF
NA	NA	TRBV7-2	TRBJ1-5	TGTGCCAGCAGCTTATATACAGAAGGCAATCAGCCCCAGCATTTT	CASSLYTEGNQPQHF
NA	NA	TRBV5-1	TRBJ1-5	TGCGCCAGCAGCTTGGGGGGGAGAGTCGATCAGCCCCAGCATTTT	CASSLGGRVDQPQHF
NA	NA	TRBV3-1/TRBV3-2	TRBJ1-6	TGTGCCAGCAGCCCGGCGGGGGAAATTAATTCACCCCTCCACTTT	CASSPAGEINSPLHF
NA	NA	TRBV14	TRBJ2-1	TGTGCCAGCAGCCACCGAGGCGTATACTACAATGAGCAGTTCTTC	CASSHRGVYYNEQFF
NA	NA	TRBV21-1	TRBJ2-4	TGTGCCAGCAGCAAGGGCTACAAAAACATTCAGTACTTC	CASSKGYKNIQYF
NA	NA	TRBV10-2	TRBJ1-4	TGCGCCAGCACTAAAATAGACAGTAATGAAAAACTGTTTTTT	CASTKIDSNEKLFF
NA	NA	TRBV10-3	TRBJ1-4	TGTGCCATCAAACCCCAGGGAAATGAAAAACTGTTTTTT	CAIKPQGNEKLFF
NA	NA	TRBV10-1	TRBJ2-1	TGCGCCAGCGGTTCTCCGGGACACACAGACTACAATGAGCAGTTCTTC	CASGSPGHTDYNEQFF
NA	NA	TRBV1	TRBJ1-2	TGCACCAGCAGCCTCCTACTAAAGGGCAGGGCGTTTAACTATGGCTACACCTTC	CTSSLLLKGRAFNYGYTF
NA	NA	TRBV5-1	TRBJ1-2	TGCGCCACACGGCGGGTGGAGACCTCCTATGGCTACACCTTC	CATRRVETSYGYTF